The 30 T cell receptor beta chains below were found in one sample sequenced in a study of human T cells and chemical hapten exposure. TCRdb fed the RACE reads into MiXCR, producing one record per CDR3 protein. The table shows 95,000 to 100,000 distinct CDR3 sequences, with 11% occurring only once. The time point is: pre-sensitization, week 0. Noted treatment: therapeutic diphenylcyclopropenone sensitization with weekly scalp DPC. The starting material was whole blood, obtained in connection with sensitization to the hapten diphenylcyclopropenone (DPC). The source is a woman aged 55-70 years with alopecia areata. Some clones in this sample may be carry-over from other donors' samples.

This clonotype was counted at least ten times. V gene TRBV27 combines with J gene TRBJ1-2; maybe TRBD1 (5 bases). CDR3 length: 15 amino acids. Germline CDR1 MNHEY, CDR2 SMNVEV (reference sequence). With 2 bases removed from V and 1 base from J, the gap between germline ends came to 11 bases. CDR3 sequence (DNA): TGTGCCAGCAGTTTAACAGGACGGGATAACTATGGCTACACCTTC. Protein sequence: CASSLTGRDNYGYTF.

This clonotype came up many times. CDR3 region: CASSLGRSGNQPQHF. The CDR3 DNA reads TGCGCCAGCAGCTTGGGACGGAGCGGCAATCAGCCCCAGCATTTT. This chain connects TRBV5-1 to TRBJ1-5; D gene unclear. V gave up 0 bases and J gave up 2 bases, with 9 bases separating them. The CDR3 extends over 15 amino acids. Looked up from germline, CDR1 is SGHRS and CDR2 is YFSETQ.

This clonotype was seen a handful of times. This rearrangement joins TRBV9 to TRBJ2-2, with no clear D. Trimming stripped 3 bases from V and 3 bases from J, with 18 bases between. Germline assignment: CDR1 SGDLS and CDR2 YYNGEE. The CDR3 length is 17 residues. CDR3 sequence (DNA): TGTGCCAGCAGCGCCGCCACCCGGATCGTATACACCGGGGAGCTGTTTTTT. Protein: CASSAATRIVYTGELFF.

Many counts were recorded for this clonotype. The chain has TRBV20-1 and TRBJ1-1, with unresolved D. The V gene lost 0 bases and the J gene lost 0 bases, with 11 bases spanning the gap. This CDR3 has 15 residues. Germline-derived CDR1 and CDR2 are DFQATT and SNEGSKA (reference sequence). This CDR3 reads CSARDLGAMNTEAFF. CDR3 DNA sequence: TGCAGTGCTAGAGATTTGGGAGCAATGAACACTGAAGCTTTCTTT.

This chain joins TRBV27 and TRBJ1-2, with a possible D match to TRBD1 (5 bases). V lost 3 bases, J lost 1 base, and 9 bases lay in between. Germline values: CDR1 MNHEY, CDR2 SMNVEV (reference sequence). This CDR3 spans 14 amino acids. Here the CDR3 reads CASSFTGINYGYTF. In DNA, the CDR3 is TGTGCCAGCAGTTTCACAGGCATTAACTATGGCTACACCTTC.

This clonotype came up many times. J is TRBJ1-5 and V is TRBV10-3; D call uncertain. This CDR3 is built from 13 residues. Germline values: CDR1 ENHRY, CDR2 SYGVKD. Trimming took 6 bases from V and 4 from J, leaving 10 bases between them. CDR3 sequence: CAISESVNQPQHF. The CDR3, as DNA: TGTGCCATCAGCGAAAGTGTGAATCAGCCCCAGCATTTT.

This clonotype was seen repeatedly, ten times or more. The chain recombines TRBV6-2 or TRBV6-3 with TRBJ1-2; a possible D gene is TRBD1 (6 bases). The CDR3 sequence is 12 residues long. The V gene lost 6 bases and the J gene lost 9 bases, with 14 bases spanning the gap. The germline gives CDR1 MNHEY, CDR2 SVGEGT. The CDR3 loop reads CASRRTASSYTF. CDR3 coding DNA: TGTGCCAGCAGAAGGACAGCCAGCAGCTACACCTTC.

The V gene is TRBV29-1, the J gene TRBJ2-7; 10 positions agree with TRBD2. Germline V lookup: CDR1 SQVTM, CDR2 ANQGSEA. The trim removed 4 bases at V and 3 bases at J, leaving 3 bases unmatched. The CDR3 runs to 13 residues. CDR3: CSVVASGGYEQYF. In DNA form, the CDR3 reads TGCAGCGTTGTTGCTAGCGGGGGCTACGAGCAGTACTTC.

There are many counts of this clonotype. This rearrangement joins TRBV25-1 to TRBJ2-5, with TRBD2 matching 10 bases. CDR1 and CDR2 from the germline V gene are MGHDK and SYGVNS. The CDR3 is made up of 17 amino acids. Unmatched junction bases numbered 8, after V lost 0 bases and J lost 4 bases. The CDR3 nucleotides are TGTGCCAGCAGTGAATACTGGGGTTTAGCGGGGGGAGAGACCCAGTACTTC. The encoded protein is CASSEYWGLAGGETQYF.

At least ten counts were recorded for this clonotype. The chain couples TRBV5-1 to TRBJ2-1; 9 nucleotides agree with TRBD1. Germline values: CDR1 SGHRS, CDR2 YFSETQ. The CDR3 has 16 amino acids. Trimming cost V 3 bases and J 7 bases; bases outside gene matches: 11. The CDR3 DNA reads TGCGCCAGCAGCTCGGGACAGGGCCGAAAGATAAATGAGCAGTTCTTC. Amino acid sequence: CASSSGQGRKINEQFF. The whole variable domain, filled in from reference TRBV5-1 and TRBJ2-1, reads KAGVTQTPRYLIKTRGQQVTLSCSPISGHRSVSWYQQTPGQGLQFLFEYFSETQRNKGNFPGRFSGRQFSNSRSEMNVSTLELGDSALYLCASSSGQGRKINEQFFGPGTRLTVL.

With regard to this clonotype: A much larger clonotype is one base distant, so this may be a read error. The chain combines TRBV29-1 with TRBJ1-4; TRBD1 agrees at 8 bases. Germline-derived CDR1 and CDR2 are SQVTM and ANQGSEA. This CDR3 spans 12 amino acids. This CDR3 reads CSVGHRGEILFF. The CDR3 DNA follows: TGCAGCGTGGGCCACAGGGGGGAAATACTGTTTTTT.

This clonotype was detected a few times. CDR3 residues: CATSDPQETQYF. The CDR3 nucleotides read TGTGCCACCAGTGATCCCCAAGAGACCCAGTACTTC. The chain is built from TRBV24-1 and TRBJ2-5; no reliable D call. The CDR3 covers 12 residues. CDR1 and CDR2 (germline): KGHDR, SFDVKD. Trimming shortened V by 3 bases and J by 1 base, and 2 bases separated the two germline ends.

This clonotype was picked up a small number of times. J is TRBJ2-7 and V is TRBV28; 8 nucleotides line up with TRBD2. Germline V gene lookup returns CDR1 MDHEN and CDR2 SYDVKM. V shed 4 bases, J shed 1 base, and the junction held 6 bases outside the gene matches. The CDR3 extends over 15 amino acids. The CDR3 is CASSWISGVSYEQYF. CDR3 nucleotide sequence: TGTGCCAGCAGTTGGATTAGCGGGGTTTCCTACGAGCAGTACTTC.

This clonotype was detected ten times or more. V and J are TRBV29-1 and TRBJ1-4, with D perhaps matching TRBD1 (6 bases). Looked up from germline, CDR1 is SQVTM and CDR2 is ANQGSEA. Trimming cost V 6 bases and J 6 bases, with 17 bases left between them. The CDR3 loop spans 14 amino acids. CDR3: CSVSLTGTYEKLFF. The DNA for the CDR3 is TGCAGCGTAAGTCTTACAGGGACTTATGAAAAACTGTTTTTT.

This clonotype was recorded a few times. The chain links TRBV9 to TRBJ2-3; 9 nucleotides align to TRBD2. Germline values: CDR1 SGDLS, CDR2 YYNGEE. Losses at the gene ends were 4 bases for V and 4 bases for J; bases not matched to a gene: 10. CDR3 length: 16 amino acids. Written as DNA, the CDR3 is TGTGCCAGCAGCCAAATAGCGGGGGAGGGGCCAGATACGCAGTATTTT. Amino acid sequence: CASSQIAGEGPDTQYF.

This clonotype was observed at least ten times. The V gene is TRBV5-1, the J gene TRBJ2-7; no clear D gene. This CDR3 is 13 amino acids long. CDR1 is SGHRS and CDR2 is YFSETQ in the germline V gene. The V gene lost 0 bases and the J gene lost 7 bases, with 11 bases spanning the gap. CDR3 protein: CASSLDRVLEQYF. Written as DNA, the CDR3 is TGCGCCAGCAGCTTGGATAGGGTGTTGGAGCAGTACTTC. Based on the CDR3 plus reference TRBV5-1 and TRBJ2-7, the full variable domain is KAGVTQTPRYLIKTRGQQVTLSCSPISGHRSVSWYQQTPGQGLQFLFEYFSETQRNKGNFPGRFSGRQFSNSRSEMNVSTLELGDSALYLCASSLDRVLEQYFGPGTRLTVT.

There are a few counts of this clonotype. The rearrangement joins TRBV27 to TRBJ2-1, with D possibly TRBD2 on 6 matching bases. Deletions cut 1 base from V and 4 bases from J, with 14 bases between. CDR3 size: 16 residues. Germline V CDR1 and CDR2: MNHEY, SMNVEV (reference sequence). In DNA, the CDR3 is TGTGCCAGCAGTTTATACGGGGGAGCTCCTTACAATGAGCAGTTCTTC. Its translation: CASSLYGGAPYNEQFF.

This clonotype appeared a few times. V is TRBV7-2 and J is TRBJ2-5, with D unclear. Trimming left V 1 base short and J 4 bases short, with 10 bases between. This CDR3 has 14 amino acids. Germline CDR1 is SGHTA and CDR2 is FQGNSA. The CDR3 DNA reads as TGTGCCAGCAGCTTAGACGGGCCGGGAGAGACCCAGTACTTC. Translating gives CASSLDGPGETQYF.

The chain couples TRBV4-1 to TRBJ2-1, with no clear D. The germline gives CDR1 MGHRA, CDR2 YSYEKL. The CDR3 contains 11 residues. The V end lost 3 bases, the J end lost 7 bases, and 4 bases lay between the germline ends. The CDR3 DNA is TGCGCCAGCAGCCACGCGAATGAGCAGTTCTTC. Encoded protein: CASSHANEQFF.

The rearrangement joins TRBV20-1 to TRBJ2-7, with D perhaps TRBD1 or TRBD2 (5 bases each). The V end was cut by 6 bases, the J end by 5 bases, with 26 bases between. The germline V gene encodes CDR1 DFQATT and CDR2 SNEGSKA (reference sequence). The CDR3 consists of 16 residues. The CDR3 region is CSAPIQQRGPRDEQYF. CDR3 nucleotides: TGCAGTGCCCCGATCCAACAGAGGGGACCCAGGGACGAGCAGTACTTC.

J is TRBJ1-5 and V is TRBV6-6; possible D gene TRBD1, 5 bases. The germline CDR1 and CDR2 sequences are MNHNY and SVGAGI (reference sequence). Trimming stripped 4 bases from V and 2 bases from J, with 12 bases between. CDR3 length: 15 residues. CDR3 nucleotide sequence: TGTGCCAGCAGTTGGGGGGGTATGGGCAATCAGCCCCAGCATTTT. This gives the protein CASSWGGMGNQPQHF.

Ten or more counts support this clonotype. The J gene is TRBJ2-3, the V gene TRBV7-6; TRBD1 is a possible D gene (6 bases). The CDR3 runs to 15 residues. V was shortened by 5 bases and J by 6 bases, with 18 bases between the two germline ends. The V gene's germline CDR1 is SGHVS and CDR2 FNYEAQ. DNA of the CDR3: TGTGCCAGCAGCACTGGACAGACCTCGTTGGATACGCAGTATTTT. Residues: CASSTGQTSLDTQYF. The complete variable domain, with remaining parts taken from reference TRBV7-6 and TRBJ2-3, reads GAGVSQSPRYKVTKRGQDVALRCDPISGHVSLYWYRQALGQGPEFLTYFNYEAQQDKSGLPNDRFSAERPEGSISTLTIQRTEQRDSAMYRCASSTGQTSLDTQYFGPGTRLTVL.

This clonotype occurred a few times. The gene calls are TRBV7-3 and TRBJ2-3; D tentatively fits TRBD1 or TRBD2 (6 bases each). Germline CDR1 reads SGHTA; CDR2 reads FQGTGA. The V end lost 3 bases, the J end lost 0 bases, and 19 bases lay between the germline ends. The CDR3 contains 18 residues. The CDR3 DNA reads as TGTGCCAGCAGCTTCAAGGGAAGACCGGGGGCCAGCACAGATACGCAGTATTTT. This translates into CASSFKGRPGASTDTQYF.

J is TRBJ2-3 and V is TRBV5-1, with 10 bases lining up with TRBD1. Per germline, CDR1 SGHRS and CDR2 YFSETQ. The V and J ends lost 1 base and 2 bases, in that order; junction bases with no gene match: 10. The CDR3 loop spans 18 amino acids. CDR3 DNA sequence: TGCGCCAGCAGCTTGCGCTCCATCGGGACAGGGGCCACAGATACGCAGTATTTT. This codes for CASSLRSIGTGATDTQYF.

This clonotype was recorded at least ten times. This sequence joins TRBV5-1 and TRBJ2-5, with 10 bases identical to TRBD1. The J segment lost 2 bases and the V segment lost 1 base, leaving 5 bases of the junction unmatched. This CDR3 contains 16 residues. CDR1 and CDR2 from the germline V gene are SGHRS and YFSETQ. The CDR3 bases are TGCGCCAGCAGCTTGCTCGGGACAGGGGTTCAAGAGACCCAGTACTTC. This codes for CASSLLGTGVQETQYF.

This clonotype was seen a few times. The chain joins TRBV29-1 to TRBJ1-1, with a weak D call TRBD1 (6 bases). V was clipped by 4 bases and J by 5 bases, with 17 bases between them. Germline V gene lookup returns CDR1 SQVTM and CDR2 ANQGSEA. CDR3 size: 14 residues. For the CDR3, the DNA is TGCAGCGTTGGCCGTCGACAGGTTGAGACTGAAGCTTTCTTT. Its protein is CSVGRRQVETEAFF. The full variable domain, rest sourced from reference TRBV29-1 and TRBJ1-1, is SAVISQKPSRDICQRGTSLTIQCQVDSQVTMMFWYRQQPGQSLTLIATANQGSEATYESGFVIDKFPISRPNLTFSTLTVSNMSPEDSSIYLCSVGRRQVETEAFFGQGTRLTVV.

This clonotype was counted many times. The chain couples TRBV7-9 to TRBJ1-2; D uncertain. The germline V and J ends were trimmed by 1 base and 7 bases, with 10 bases remaining between them. CDR3 length equals 13 residues. Germline CDR1 is SEHNR and CDR2 is FQNEAQ (reference sequence). In DNA form, the CDR3 reads TGTGCCAGCAGCTTAGGGTTTCCGTCTGGCTACACCTTC. It encodes CASSLGFPSGYTF.

This clonotype has ten or more counts. The chain recombines TRBV7-6 with TRBJ2-1; TRBD2 aligns across 9 bases. Trimming cost V 0 bases and J 1 base; bases outside gene matches: 10. The CDR3 has 19 amino acids. Germline CDR1 SGHVS, CDR2 FNYEAQ. The CDR3 loop is CASSLAAVSGGPSYNEQFF. The CDR3 coding sequence is TGTGCCAGCAGCTTAGCCGCGGTAAGCGGGGGGCCATCCTACAATGAGCAGTTCTTC.

The table lists this clonotype with many counts. This chain joins TRBV3-1 and TRBJ1-3; D is perhaps TRBD1 (5 bases). V gave up 1 base and J gave up 0 bases, with 10 bases separating them. CDR3 length: 16 residues. Germline V gives CDR1 LGHDT, CDR2 YNNKEL (reference sequence). CDR3 in amino acids: CASSQGPDSSGNTIYF. The DNA for the CDR3 is TGTGCCAGCAGCCAAGGCCCAGACAGCTCTGGAAACACCATATATTTT.

This clonotype was seen more than once but under ten times. The CDR3 DNA sequence: TGTGCCAGCAGCCACCCAGGAGATTCACCCCTCCACTTT. As protein: CASSHPGDSPLHF. The chain recombines TRBV6-6 with TRBJ1-6; the D is unclear. V dropped 6 bases and J dropped 8 bases, with 11 bases sitting between them. CDR1 MNHNY and CDR2 SVGAGI come from the germline V gene (reference sequence). There are 13 residues in the CDR3.